This T cell receptor beta chain was obtained from a study of control samples from healthy donors and cancer patients. Trimming took 1 base from V and 2 from J, leaving 15 bases between them. The CDR3 has 17 amino acids. Germline CDR1 and CDR2: SEHNR and FQNEAQ (reference sequence). Repertoires were generated with immunoSEQ multiplex PCR, while TCRdb's copy carries only in-frame clones and drops some. The sample shows around 130,000 clones, 70% to 90% of them seen only once. This chain uses TRBV7-9 with TRBJ2-1; weak D call: TRBD1 (6 bases). The specimen was blood. The TCR comes from a man in his fifties in good health. For the CDR3, the DNA is TGTGCCAGCAGCTTAGGTACAGGAGGACAGACCTACAATGAGCAGTTCTTC. Translation: CASSLGTGGQTYNEQFF.